The table lists the clone carrying this T cell receptor beta chain with a few counts. Clones were sequenced by immunoSEQ multiplex PCR, and TCRdb holds only the in-frame ones, with some missing. The sample carries around 34,000 clones, 85% recorded once. Time point denoted: pretreatment peripheral blood. This entry is derived from a study of PD-L1 blockade in urothelial cancer. Turning to the study itself: Analyses were performed on blood at 3 weeks after treatment start (the second dose) and at 6 weeks. Among blood samples, the median T cell count was some 140,000.

V was cut by 5 bases and J by 7 bases, with 17 bases left in between. CDR1 is LNHDA and CDR2 is SQIVND in the germline V gene (reference sequence). This CDR3 is built from 14 residues. This chain uses TRBV19 with TRBJ1-1; tentative D call: TRBD1 (5 bases). This clonotype originated in a man older than 75 with urothelial cancer. Sequenced material: PBMCs, taken around atezolizumab (anti-PD-L1) treatment. The CDR3 DNA reads TGTGCCAGTAGTGAGCGGGGGATTAGTCATGAAGCTTTCTTT. Translating it yields CASSERGISHEAFF.